This TCR beta chain was sequenced in a study of control samples from healthy donors and cancer patients. Here immunoSEQ multiplex PCR was the method, and the copy in TCRdb shows in-frame clones only, minus some. Of under 80,000 clones listed, about 94% are singletons. Germline V lookup: CDR1 SGHAT, CDR2 FQNNGV. Trimming removed 2 bases from V and 5 bases from J, with 6 bases in between. The CDR3 is 12 amino acids. The specimen was blood. J is TRBJ2-5 and V is TRBV11-2; D remains unclear. The TCR comes from a woman aged 25 to 39 in good health. CDR3 sequence reads: CASSLQMETQYF. The CDR3 DNA sequence: TGTGCCAGCAGCTTACAGATGGAGACCCAGTACTTC.